The TCR beta chain under discussion was sequenced for a study of type 1 regulatory T cells. Study at large: T-allo10 is an in vitro-generated, Tr1-enriched CD4 T cell product specific for alloantigen. Study findings and constraints: Tr1 cells had a more restricted TCR repertoire than non-Tr1 cells.

MiXCR was run by TCRdb on the reads, yielding one entry per CDR3 protein. This sample yields 68,000 or so distinct CDR3 sequences, of which roughly 49% are seen a single time; 2% to 2.5% belongs to the top ten. About this clonotype: What it recognizes is unknown.

Germline loops: CDR1 MNHNY, CDR2 SVGAGI (reference sequence). Trimming took 0 bases from V and 8 from J; bases not matched to a gene: 9. The CDR3 has 17 amino acids. Sample: cultured non-Tr1 T cells, either the whole culture or a sorted T cell fraction (not recorded which). The receptor was derived from a human donor in good health. This chain connects TRBV6-6 to TRBJ1-6; 8 bases are shared with TRBD1. The CDR3 region has the DNA TGTGCCAGCAGTTACTCGCCACGGCAGGGGGCGGATTCACCCCTCCACTTT. Translated: CASSYSPRQGADSPLHF.